This entry features one T cell receptor (beta chain) sequence. The V end was cut by 7 bases, the J end by 0 bases, with 13 bases between. CDR1 is MNHNY, CDR2 SVGAGI, per germline (reference sequence). The CDR3 runs 15 residues. Sequenced by immunoSEQ multiplex PCR; TCRdb stores in-frame clones only, minus some. The data show about 92,000 clones, about three quarters seen once. The data were obtained in a study of blood T cell repertoires in COVID-19. The receptor was derived from a man between 45 and 60 years old who had recovered from COVID-19. The chain combines TRBV6-6 with TRBJ2-1, with D perhaps TRBD1 (6 bases). Material for sequencing was peripheral blood. CDR3 protein: CASTGDMSSYNEQFF. In DNA form, the CDR3 reads TGTGCCAGCACCGGGGACATGAGCTCCTACAATGAGCAGTTCTTC.